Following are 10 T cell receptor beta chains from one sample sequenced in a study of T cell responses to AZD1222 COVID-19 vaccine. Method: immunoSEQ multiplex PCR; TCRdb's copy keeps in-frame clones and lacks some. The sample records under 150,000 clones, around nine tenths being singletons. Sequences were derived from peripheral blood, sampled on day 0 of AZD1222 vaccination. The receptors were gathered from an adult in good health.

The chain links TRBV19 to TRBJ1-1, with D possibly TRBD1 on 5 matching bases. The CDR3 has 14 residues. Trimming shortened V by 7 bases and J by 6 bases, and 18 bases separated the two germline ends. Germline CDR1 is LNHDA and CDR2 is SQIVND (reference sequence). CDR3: CASTPLGGEAEAFF. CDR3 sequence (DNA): TGTGCCAGTACCCCTCTGGGGGGTGAGGCTGAAGCTTTCTTT.

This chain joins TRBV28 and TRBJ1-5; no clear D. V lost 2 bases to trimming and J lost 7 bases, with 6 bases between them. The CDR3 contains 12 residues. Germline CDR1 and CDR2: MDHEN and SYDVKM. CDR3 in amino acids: CASSLQLQPQHF. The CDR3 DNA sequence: TGTGCCAGCAGTTTACAGCTCCAGCCCCAGCATTTT.

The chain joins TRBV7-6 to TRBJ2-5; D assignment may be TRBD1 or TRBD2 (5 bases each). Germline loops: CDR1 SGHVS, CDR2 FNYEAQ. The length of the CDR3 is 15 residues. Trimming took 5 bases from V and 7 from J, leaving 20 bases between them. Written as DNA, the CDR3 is TGTGCCAGCAGCCTACACCGGGGCCGGGGTGGGACCCAGTACTTC. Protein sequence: CASSLHRGRGGTQYF.

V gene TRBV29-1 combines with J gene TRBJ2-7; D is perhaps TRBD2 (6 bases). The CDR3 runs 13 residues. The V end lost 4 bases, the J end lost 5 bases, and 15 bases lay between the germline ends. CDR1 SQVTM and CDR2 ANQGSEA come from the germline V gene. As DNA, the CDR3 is TGCAGCGTTGGGAGCGGGTATAGCCACGAGCAGTACTTC. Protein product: CSVGSGYSHEQYF.

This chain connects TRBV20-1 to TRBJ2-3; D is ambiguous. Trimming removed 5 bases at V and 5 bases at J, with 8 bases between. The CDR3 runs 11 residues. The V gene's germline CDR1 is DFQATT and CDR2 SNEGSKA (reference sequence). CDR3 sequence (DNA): TGCAGTGCTCAGACCGGAGATACGCAGTATTTT. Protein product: CSAQTGDTQYF.

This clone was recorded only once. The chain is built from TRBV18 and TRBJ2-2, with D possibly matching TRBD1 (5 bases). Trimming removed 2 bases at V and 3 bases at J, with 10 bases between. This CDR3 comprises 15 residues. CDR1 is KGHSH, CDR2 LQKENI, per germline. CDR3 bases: TGTGCCAGCTCACCAATGGCAGGGCACACCGGGGAGCTGTTTTTT. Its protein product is CASSPMAGHTGELFF.

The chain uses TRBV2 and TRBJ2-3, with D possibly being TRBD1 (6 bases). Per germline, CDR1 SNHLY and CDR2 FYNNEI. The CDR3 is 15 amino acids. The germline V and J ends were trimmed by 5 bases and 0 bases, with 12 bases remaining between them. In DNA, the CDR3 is TGTGCCAGCAGTTCCGGGACACCGAGCACAGATACGCAGTATTTT. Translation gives CASSSGTPSTDTQYF.

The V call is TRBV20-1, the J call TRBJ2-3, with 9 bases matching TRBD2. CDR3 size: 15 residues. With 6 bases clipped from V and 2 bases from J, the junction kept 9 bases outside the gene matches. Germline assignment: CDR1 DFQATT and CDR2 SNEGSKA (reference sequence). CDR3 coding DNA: TGCAGTGCGAGTAGCGGGAGATGGGACACAGATACGCAGTATTTT. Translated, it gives CSASSGRWDTDTQYF.

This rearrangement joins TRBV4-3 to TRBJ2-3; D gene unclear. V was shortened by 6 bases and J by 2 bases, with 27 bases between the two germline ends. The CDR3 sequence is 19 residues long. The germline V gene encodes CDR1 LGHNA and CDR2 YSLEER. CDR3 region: CASRRVLNPTPENTDTQYF. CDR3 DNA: TGCGCCAGCAGAAGAGTACTAAACCCAACCCCCGAAAACACAGATACGCAGTATTTT.

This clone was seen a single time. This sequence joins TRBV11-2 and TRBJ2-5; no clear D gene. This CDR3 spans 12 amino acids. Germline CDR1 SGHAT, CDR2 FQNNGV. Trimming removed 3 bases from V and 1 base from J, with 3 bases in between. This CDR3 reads CASSFFQETQYF. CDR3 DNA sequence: TGTGCCAGCAGCTTCTTCCAAGAGACCCAGTACTTC.